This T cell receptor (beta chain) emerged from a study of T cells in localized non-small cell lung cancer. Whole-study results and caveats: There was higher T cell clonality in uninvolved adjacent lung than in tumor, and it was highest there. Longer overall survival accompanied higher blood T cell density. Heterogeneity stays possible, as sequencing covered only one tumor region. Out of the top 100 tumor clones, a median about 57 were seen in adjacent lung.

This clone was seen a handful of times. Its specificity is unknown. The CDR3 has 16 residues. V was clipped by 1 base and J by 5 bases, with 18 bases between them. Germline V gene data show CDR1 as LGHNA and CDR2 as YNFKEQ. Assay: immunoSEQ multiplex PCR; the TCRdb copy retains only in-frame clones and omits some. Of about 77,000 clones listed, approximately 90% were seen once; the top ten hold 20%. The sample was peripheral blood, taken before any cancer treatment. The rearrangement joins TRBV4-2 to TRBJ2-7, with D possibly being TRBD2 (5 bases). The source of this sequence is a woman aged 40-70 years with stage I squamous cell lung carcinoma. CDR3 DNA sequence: TGTGCCAGCAGCCAAGGTGGCGCCGGGAAAGGAAACGAGCAGTACTTC. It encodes CASSQGGAGKGNEQYF.